This section outlines one TCR beta chain sequence together with its context. The CDR3 totals 13 residues. The V and J ends lost 6 bases and 4 bases, in that order; junction bases with no gene match: 3. Germline CDR1 reads MNHNS; CDR2 reads SASEGT. The sample belongs to a study of shared T cell receptors in the human thymus. Sequencing was performed with immunoSEQ multiplex PCR; in TCRdb, only in-frame clones are kept and a portion is missing. The table has more than 550,000 clones, around 87% seen once; the top ten hold roughly 0.0089%. The same data also contributed to another study, on human thymus T cells. As that study records: Resections removed during corrective heart surgery provided the thymus tissue used. Thymic and blood repertoires seemed to show skewed V and J gene use.

The chain couples TRBV6-1 to TRBJ1-5, with TRBD1 matching over 7 bases. The sequence was obtained from a boy in the first two years of life with a congenital heart defect. The source material was thymocytes. CDR3 region: CASRDRVNQPQHF. In nucleotides, the CDR3 is TGTGCCAGCAGAGACAGGGTTAATCAGCCCCAGCATTTT.